A selection of T cell receptor beta chains follows, all from one sample in a study of blood T cells in healthy people across ages. TCRdb passed the 5' RACE reads through MiXCR, listing each CDR3 protein once. The sample has around 1,700,000 distinct CDR3 sequences; roughly 30% are singletons. The source material was blood. These receptors were obtained from a woman aged 25 to 39 in good health. The CDR3 runs from the conserved cysteine through the conserved F or W. D genes are given only for firm matches. Clone sizes are given selectively: once, few, many, or a class where the clone is expanded.

abundance	v_gene	j_gene	d_gene	CDR3aa	CDR3nt
.	TRBV7-2	TRBJ1-6	.	CASSLSVPRDYSPLHF	TGTGCCAGCAGCTTATCGGTGCCCAGGGACTATTCACCCCTCCACTTT
.	TRBV9	TRBJ2-4	TRBD2	CASSPPSGVAKNIQYF	TGTGCCAGCAGCCCCCCCAGCGGGGTAGCCAAAAACATTCAGTACTTC
many	TRBV18	TRBJ2-4	.	CASSPGTYNKNIQYF	TGTGCCAGCTCACCGGGGACCTATAACAAAAACATTCAGTACTTC
many	TRBV20-1	TRBJ2-7	TRBD1	CSASGQGAYEQYF	TGCAGCGCTTCGGGACAGGGGGCCTACGAGCAGTACTTC
.	TRBV28	TRBJ2-5	.	CASSRRDAANRETQYF	TGTGCCAGCAGCCGTCGGGACGCTGCCAATCGAGAGACCCAGTACTTC
many	TRBV29-1	TRBJ2-5	TRBD1	CSVRGQAGETQYF	TGCAGCGTTCGGGGACAGGCGGGAGAGACCCAGTACTTC
few	TRBV7-2	TRBJ2-5	TRBD2	CASSLSGRAGETQYF	TGTGCCAGCAGCTTATCCGGGAGGGCCGGGGAGACCCAGTACTTC
many	TRBV20-1	TRBJ1-5	.	CSARDPGGVQPQHF	TGCAGTGCTAGAGATCCGGGGGGGGTTCAGCCCCAGCATTTT
many	TRBV7-2	TRBJ1-2	.	CASRQQGSNYGYTF	TGTGCCAGCAGACAGCAAGGTTCTAACTATGGCTACACCTTC
.	TRBV2	TRBJ2-2	TRBD2	CASSVQRGAPGELFF	TGTGCCAGCAGTGTGCAGCGGGGGGCCCCCGGGGAGCTGTTTTTT
.	TRBV6-5	TRBJ1-2	.	CASSARGRANYGYTF	TGTGCCAGCAGCGCCCGGGGGAGGGCTAACTATGGCTACACCTTC
many	TRBV29-1	TRBJ2-1	TRBD2	CSVRGLAGGDEQFF	TGCAGCGTTAGGGGACTAGCGGGAGGGGATGAGCAGTTCTTC
few	TRBV7-9	TRBJ2-5	TRBD2	CASSSMGLAGAETQYF	TGTGCCAGCAGCTCCATGGGACTAGCGGGGGCGGAGACCCAGTACTTC
few	TRBV20-1	TRBJ1-2	.	CSARPGAQGYTF	TGCAGTGCTAGGCCGGGGGCGCAGGGCTACACCTTC
.	TRBV20-1	TRBJ2-1	TRBD2	CSAGTSGSLYEQFF	TGCAGTGCTGGGACTAGCGGGAGCCTCTATGAGCAGTTCTTC
few	TRBV9	TRBJ2-4	TRBD2	CASSVGLAGGPNEQYF	TGTGCCAGCAGCGTCGGACTAGCGGGGGGCCCTAATGAGCAGTACTTC
.	TRBV6-2/TRBV6-3	TRBJ2-3	TRBD2	CASRQAGVYDTQYF	TGTGCCAGCAGGCAAGCGGGAGTCTATGATACGCAGTATTTT
.	TRBV15	TRBJ2-2	TRBD1	CATSIEGAVTGELFF	TGTGCCACCAGTATCGAGGGGGCGGTCACCGGGGAGCTGTTTTTT
many	TRBV5-1	TRBJ2-1	TRBD2	CASSQTTPGLAIYNEQFF	TGCGCCAGCAGCCAAACCACTCCGGGACTAGCGATTTACAATGAGCAGTTCTTC
few	TRBV6-6	TRBJ2-7	TRBD1	CASRSSGGSGSEQYF	TGTGCCAGCAGGAGCTCAGGGGGAAGTGGGTCCGAGCAGTACTTC
.	TRBV3-1	TRBJ2-7	.	CASSRTRRDLSSYEQYF	TGTGCCAGCAGCCGTACTCGACGGGACTTAAGCTCCTACGAGCAGTACTTC
few	TRBV7-2	TRBJ1-6	TRBD1	CASSLGTGDITPPHF	TGTGCCAGCAGCTTAGGGACAGGGGATATAACACCCCCCCACTTT
few	TRBV28	TRBJ1-2	.	CASTLKGGGNTF	TGTGCCAGCACCCTAAAGGGGGGAGGGAACACCTTC
.	TRBV10-3	TRBJ1-2	TRBD1	CAISAGGHDGYTF	TGTGCCATCAGCGCAGGGGGCCACGATGGCTACACCTTC
few	TRBV12-3/TRBV12-4	TRBJ1-1	.	CASIPTAPGLDPNTEAFF	TGTGCCAGCATCCCGACCGCCCCCGGACTCGACCCGAACACTGAAGCTTTCTTT
.	TRBV7-2	TRBJ2-3	.	CASFTNRGSRLSTDTQYF	TGTGCCAGCTTTACAAACCGGGGCTCCCGGTTATCCACAGATACGCAGTATTTT
.	TRBV3-1	TRBJ2-5	TRBD1	CASSQPGTGGWKTQYF	TGTGCCAGCAGCCAACCCGGGACAGGGGGCTGGAAGACCCAGTACTTC
.	TRBV5-1	TRBJ2-1	.	CASSSRISNEQFF	TGCGCCAGCAGCTCAAGGATTTCCAATGAGCAGTTCTTC
.	TRBV6-2/TRBV6-3	TRBJ2-1	.	CASSMTGPGGETQFF	TGTGCCAGCAGTATGACAGGGCCGGGGGGAGAGACCCAGTTCTTC
.	TRBV7-2	TRBJ2-5	.	CASSLREAGSEETQYF	TGTGCCAGCAGCTTAAGGGAGGCGGGATCCGAAGAGACCCAGTACTTC
few	TRBV7-9	TRBJ2-5	TRBD1	CAGLPGQGYNEQYF	TGTGCCGGCTTGCCGGGACAGGGGTACAATGAGCAGTACTTC
many	TRBV29-1	TRBJ2-7	.	CSVEGEGLLSYEQYF	TGCAGCGTTGAAGGCGAAGGCCTGCTCTCCTACGAGCAGTACTTC
.	TRBV6-6	TRBJ2-1	TRBD2	CASSYSGGRVYNEQFF	TGTGCCAGCAGTTACTCTGGCGGGAGAGTCTACAATGAGCAGTTCTTC
.	TRBV7-8	TRBJ2-7	TRBD2	CASSLTSGTGREQYF	TGTGCCAGCAGCTTGACTAGCGGGACGGGGCGCGAGCAGTACTTC
.	TRBV7-9	TRBJ2-7	TRBD2	CASSLVTSDKYEQYF	TGTGCCAGCAGCTTAGTAACTAGCGATAAATACGAGCAGTACTTC
many	TRBV7-9	TRBJ2-7	.	CASSLGDGLNSYEQYF	TGTGCCAGCAGCTTAGGGGATGGACTAAATTCCTACGAGCAGTACTTC
.	TRBV18	TRBJ1-2	.	CASSPDSFSNYGHTF	TGTGCCAGCTCACCCGACTCTTTTTCTAACTATGGCCACACCTTC
few	TRBV5-1	TRBJ2-1	.	CASSTRSDNEQFF	TGCGCCAGCAGCACCCGGTCCGACAATGAGCAGTTCTTC
few	TRBV5-1	TRBJ2-7	TRBD2	CASSSGGYPEQYF	TGCGCCAGCAGCTCCGGGGGGTACCCCGAGCAGTACTTC
.	TRBV27	TRBJ2-7	.	CASRPRGPSYEQYF	TGTGCCAGCCGACCCCGGGGTCCCTCCTACGAGCAGTACTTC
.	TRBV7-9	TRBJ2-7	.	CASSVDGNNEQYF	TGTGCCAGCAGCGTGGACGGAAACAATGAGCAGTACTTC
.	TRBV5-1	TRBJ1-5	.	CASSSTIGGGQPQHF	TGCGCCAGCAGCTCGACCATTGGGGGCGGGCAGCCCCAGCATTTT
.	TRBV11-2	TRBJ1-1	.	CASSLYGGYGAEAFF	TGTGCCAGCAGCTTGTATGGAGGGTATGGCGCTGAAGCTTTCTTT
few	TRBV6-6	TRBJ2-7	.	CASSDIVDEQYF	TGTGCCAGCAGCGACATCGTGGACGAGCAGTACTTC
.	TRBV7-6	TRBJ2-7	.	CTSSLSPISAEQYF	TGTACCAGCAGCTTATCCCCGATCAGCGCCGAGCAGTACTTC
few	TRBV10-1	TRBJ2-5	TRBD1	CASSEVSGGQETQYF	TGCGCCAGCAGTGAGGTCTCAGGGGGACAAGAGACCCAGTACTTC
.	TRBV20-1	TRBJ1-4	.	CSAAEGLTNEKLFF	TGCAGTGCGGCCGAGGGATTAACTAATGAAAAACTGTTTTTT
.	TRBV28	TRBJ2-1	.	CASSLFVRGNEQFF	TGTGCCAGCAGTTTGTTTGTCCGGGGGAATGAGCAGTTCTTC
few	TRBV28	TRBJ2-2	TRBD2	CASIGGGTAGELFF	TGTGCCAGCATCGGGGGGGGGACCGCCGGGGAGCTGTTTTTT
few	TRBV12-5	TRBJ1-5	.	CASGSIGRSGLPQHF	TGTGCTAGTGGTTCCATCGGACGTTCGGGTCTGCCCCAGCATTTT
.	TRBV5-1	TRBJ1-4	.	CASSLSGGAGEKLFF	TGCGCCAGCAGCTTGAGTGGAGGGGCAGGTGAAAAACTGTTTTTT
.	TRBV9	TRBJ2-3	.	CASSDYISTDTQYF	TGTGCCAGCAGCGACTACATTAGCACAGATACGCAGTATTTT
many	TRBV12-3/TRBV12-4	TRBJ2-5	.	CASSRGTQTETQYF	TGTGCCAGCAGCCGGGGCACACAGACGGAGACCCAGTACTTC
.	TRBV6-5	TRBJ1-1	.	CASRRGGPTEAFF	TGTGCCAGCAGGCGAGGGGGACCGACTGAAGCTTTCTTT
few	TRBV7-6	TRBJ1-4	.	CASSLVGPNEKLFF	TGTGCCAGCAGCTTAGTGGGGCCTAATGAAAAACTGTTTTTT
few	TRBV13	TRBJ2-6	TRBD1	CASSLAALGQGLLSGANVLTF	TGTGCCAGCAGCTTAGCGGCACTTGGACAGGGACTTCTTTCTGGGGCCAACGTCCTGACTTTC
.	TRBV2	TRBJ1-1	TRBD1	CATSSRGSNTEAFF	TGTGCCACCTCGAGCAGGGGGTCGAACACTGAAGCTTTCTTT
many	TRBV10-3	TRBJ2-5	.	CATRATGPQETQYF	TGTGCCACGAGAGCGACAGGCCCGCAAGAGACCCAGTACTTC
many	TRBV7-9	TRBJ2-6	.	CASSLIRVFGANVLTF	TGTGCCAGCAGCTTAATCAGGGTATTTGGGGCCAACGTCCTGACTTTC